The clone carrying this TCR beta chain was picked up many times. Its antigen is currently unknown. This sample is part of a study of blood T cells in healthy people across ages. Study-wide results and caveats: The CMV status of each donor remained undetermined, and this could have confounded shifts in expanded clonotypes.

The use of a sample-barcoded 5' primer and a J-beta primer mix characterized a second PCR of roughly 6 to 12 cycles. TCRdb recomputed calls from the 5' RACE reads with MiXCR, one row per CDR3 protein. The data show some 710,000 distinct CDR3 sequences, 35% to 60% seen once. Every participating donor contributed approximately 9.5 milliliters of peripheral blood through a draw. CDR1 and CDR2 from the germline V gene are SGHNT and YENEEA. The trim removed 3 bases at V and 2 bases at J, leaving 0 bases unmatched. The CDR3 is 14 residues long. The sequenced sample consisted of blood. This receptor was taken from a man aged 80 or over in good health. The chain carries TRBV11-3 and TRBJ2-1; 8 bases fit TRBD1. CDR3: CASSLTGAYNEQFF. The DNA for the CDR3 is TGTGCCAGCAGCTTGACAGGGGCCTACAATGAGCAGTTCTTC.